This is a list of T cell receptor beta chains from one sample in a study of blood T cell repertoires in COVID-19. Measured with immunoSEQ multiplex PCR; TCRdb has only the in-frame clones, and not every one. The table includes roughly 190,000 clones, around 82% detected once. Sequencing was carried out using PBMCs or T cells enriched from blood (not recorded which). The receptors stem from a woman between 50 and 59 years old with acute COVID-19. Each CDR3 is given with its conserved first and last residue. The D gene is left open where the match is weak. Clone size is shown for a subset of rows, as once, few, many or a class of expanded clone.

. | . | TRBJ1-1 | TRBV7-3 | CASSLIPPGAEAFF | TGTGCCAGCAGCTTAATCCCCCCAGGCGCTGAAGCTTTCTTT
. | TRBD2 | TRBJ2-3 | TRBV5-4 | CASSLEAGTSTDTQYF | TGTGCCAGCAGCTTGGAAGCGGGGACCTCCACAGATACGCAGTATTTT
. | . | TRBJ2-3 | TRBV6-4 | CASSLASTDTQYF | TGTGCCAGCAGCTTGGCCAGCACAGATACGCAGTATTTT
. | TRBD1 | TRBJ1-2 | TRBV18 | CASSTPGQGDYGYTF | TGTGCCAGCTCAACCCCGGGACAGGGTGACTATGGCTACACCTTC
. | . | TRBJ2-1 | TRBV10-3 | CAIWEGGNEQFF | TGTGCCATCTGGGAGGGGGGGAATGAGCAGTTCTTC
. | . | TRBJ1-5 | TRBV28 | CASGSGSNQPQHF | TGTGCCAGCGGATCAGGGAGCAATCAGCCCCAGCATTTT
. | TRBD2 | TRBJ2-1 | TRBV11-2 | CASSSSGGPYNEQFF | TGTGCCAGCAGCTCAAGCGGGGGACCATACAATGAGCAGTTCTTC
. | . | TRBJ1-5 | TRBV7-2 | CASVEPGNQPQHF | TGTGCCAGTGTTGAGCCGGGGAATCAGCCCCAGCATTTT
. | . | TRBJ2-5 | TRBV7-7 | CASSSTGTKETQYF | TGTGCCAGCAGCTCAACAGGGACGAAAGAGACCCAGTACTTC
. | . | TRBJ1-3 | TRBV4-1 | CASSQNSGNTIYF | TGCGCCAGCAGCCAAAACTCCGGAAACACCATATATTTT
. | TRBD1 | TRBJ2-4 | TRBV14 | CASSPDRGNIQYF | TGTGCCAGCAGTCCCGACAGGGGAAACATTCAGTACTTC
. | TRBD2 | TRBJ2-1 | TRBV7-3 | CASSLGTSGFNEQFF | TGTGCCAGCAGCTTAGGGACTAGCGGTTTCAATGAGCAGTTCTTC
once | TRBD2 | TRBJ2-1 | TRBV11-2 | CASSLDRSSGNNEQFF | TGTGCCAGCAGCTTAGATCGGTCTAGCGGAAACAATGAGCAGTTCTTC
once | TRBD1 | TRBJ1-4 | TRBV5-1 | CASTEGTGKEKLFF | TGCGCCAGCACCGAGGGGACAGGGAAAGAAAAACTGTTTTTT
. | TRBD2 | TRBJ2-5 | TRBV7-9 | CASSQPPLAGVQETQYF | TGTGCCAGCAGCCAACCACCCCTAGCGGGGGTCCAAGAGACCCAGTACTTC
once | TRBD2 | TRBJ2-5 | TRBV27 | CASSSGTSGGPGETQYF | TGTGCCAGCAGTTCTGGGACTAGCGGGGGCCCCGGGGAGACCCAGTACTTC
. | TRBD1 | TRBJ2-4 | TRBV2 | CASSDSGGAKNIQYF | TGTGCCAGCAGTGATTCAGGGGGAGCCAAAAACATTCAGTACTTC
few | . | TRBJ1-1 | TRBV28 | CASSLPGFYTEAFF | TGTGCCAGCAGTTTGCCCGGTTTTTACACTGAAGCTTTCTTT
once | . | TRBJ2-1 | TRBV4-2 | CASSQENQGFYNEQFF | TGTGCCAGCAGCCAAGAGAACCAGGGGTTCTACAATGAGCAGTTCTTC
. | . | TRBJ1-3 | TRBV27 | CASTLSPSSGNTIYF | TGTGCCAGCACCCTATCTCCTAGCTCTGGAAACACCATATATTTT
. | . | TRBJ2-2 | TRBV19 | CASSRDMNTGELFF | TGTGCCAGTAGTCGAGACATGAACACCGGGGAGCTGTTTTTT